This T cell receptor beta chain was sequenced during a study of cytomegalovirus exposure and HLA in healthy donors. General study findings and limits: What a later analysis reportedly showed was that an Asian-associated ancestry cluster had fewer N-insertions than the approximately 700-donor mean. Earlier analysis looked at TCR beta V segments, and most were productive about 90% or about 30% of the time.

On this clone itself: The antigen is undetermined.

V trimming: 6 bases; J trimming: 2 bases; junction bases outside the gene matches: 5. The CDR3 contains 15 residues. Germline CDR1 LGHNA, CDR2 YSLEER. Use of 60 Vbeta and 13 Jbeta primers characterized the PCR. Sequenced by immunoSEQ multiplex PCR; TCRdb stores in-frame clones only, minus some. This sample carries about 140,000 clones, 88% of them seen once, and the ten largest clones take 0.4% to 0.55%. Sequences were obtained from PBMCs. The receptor comes from a woman aged 40 to 50 in good health and CMV-seronegative. The chain couples TRBV4-3 to TRBJ2-2, with 8 bases fitting TRBD1. DNA of the CDR3: TGCGCCAGCAGTCCGGACAGGGCAAACACCGGGGAGCTGTTTTTT. Encoded protein: CASSPDRANTGELFF.